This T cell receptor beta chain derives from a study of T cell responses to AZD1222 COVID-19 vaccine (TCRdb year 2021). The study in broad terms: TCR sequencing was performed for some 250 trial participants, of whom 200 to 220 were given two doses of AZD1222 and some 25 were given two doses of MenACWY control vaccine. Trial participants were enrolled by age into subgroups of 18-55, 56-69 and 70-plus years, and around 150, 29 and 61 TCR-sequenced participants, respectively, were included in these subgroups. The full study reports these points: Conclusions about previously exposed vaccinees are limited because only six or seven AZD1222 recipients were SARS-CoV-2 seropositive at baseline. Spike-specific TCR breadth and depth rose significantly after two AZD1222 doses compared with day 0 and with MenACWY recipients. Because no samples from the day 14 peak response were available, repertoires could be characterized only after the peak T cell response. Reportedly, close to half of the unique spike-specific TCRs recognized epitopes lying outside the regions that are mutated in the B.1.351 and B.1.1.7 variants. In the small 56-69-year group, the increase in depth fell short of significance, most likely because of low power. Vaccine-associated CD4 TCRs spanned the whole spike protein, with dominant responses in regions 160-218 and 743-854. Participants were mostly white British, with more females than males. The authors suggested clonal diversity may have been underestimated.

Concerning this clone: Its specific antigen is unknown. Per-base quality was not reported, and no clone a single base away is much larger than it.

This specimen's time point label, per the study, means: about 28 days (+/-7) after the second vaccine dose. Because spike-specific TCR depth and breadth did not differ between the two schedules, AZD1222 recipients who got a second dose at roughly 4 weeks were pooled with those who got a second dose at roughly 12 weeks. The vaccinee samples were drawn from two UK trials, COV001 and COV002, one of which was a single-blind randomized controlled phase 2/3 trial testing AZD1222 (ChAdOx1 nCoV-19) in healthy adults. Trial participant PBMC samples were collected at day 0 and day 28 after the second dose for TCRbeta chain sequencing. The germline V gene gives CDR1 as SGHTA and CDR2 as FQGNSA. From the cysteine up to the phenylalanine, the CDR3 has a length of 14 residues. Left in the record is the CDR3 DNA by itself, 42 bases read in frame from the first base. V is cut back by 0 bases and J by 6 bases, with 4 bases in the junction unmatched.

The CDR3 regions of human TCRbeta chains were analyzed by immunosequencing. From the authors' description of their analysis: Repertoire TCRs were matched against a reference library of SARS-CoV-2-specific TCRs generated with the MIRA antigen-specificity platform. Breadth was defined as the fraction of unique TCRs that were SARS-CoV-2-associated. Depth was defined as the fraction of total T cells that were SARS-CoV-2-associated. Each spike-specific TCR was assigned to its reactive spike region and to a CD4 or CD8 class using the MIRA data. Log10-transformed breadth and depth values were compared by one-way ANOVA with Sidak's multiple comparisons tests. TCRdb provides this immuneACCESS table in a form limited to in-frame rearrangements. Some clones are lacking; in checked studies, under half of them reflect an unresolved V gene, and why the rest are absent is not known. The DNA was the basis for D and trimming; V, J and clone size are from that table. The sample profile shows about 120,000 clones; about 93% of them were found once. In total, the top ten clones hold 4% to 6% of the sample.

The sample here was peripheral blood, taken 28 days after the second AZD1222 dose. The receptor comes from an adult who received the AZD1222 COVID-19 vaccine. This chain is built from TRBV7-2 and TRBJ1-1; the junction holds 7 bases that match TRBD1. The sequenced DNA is TGTGCCAGCAGCTTAGCGCTAACAGGGGCTGAAGCTTTCTTT. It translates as CASSLALTGAEAFF.